The 23 T cell receptor beta chains reported below all come from one sample, sequenced in a study of CXCR3-negative and CXCR3-positive naive CD8 T cells. The antigens for these receptors are not known. 5' RACE with UMI labels generated the TRB cDNA libraries. TCRdb reanalyzed the 5' RACE reads and collapses them to one entry per CDR3 protein, without DNA. The sample totals roughly 140,000 distinct CDR3 sequences; its top ten clones hold 0.25% to 0.3%. The study's findings and limits: CXCR3-positive naive cells had TRB CDR3s that were more hydrophobic than CXCR3-negative naive cells had.

The sequencing sample was made of naive CXCR3+ CD8+ T cells from blood. Subset noted: CD45RO-CCR7+CD27+CD95- naive CD8+ T cells expressing CXCR3 (TNR3+). These receptor sequences come from a human donor in good health. Some clones in this sample may be carry-over from other donors' samples.

CDR3 sequence reads: CASSRNLESGELFF. This chain uses TRBV9 with TRBJ2-2. The CDR3 spans 14 residues. Germline V lookup: CDR1 SGDLS, CDR2 YYNGEE. Filled out from reference TRBV9 and TRBJ2-2, the complete variable domain reads DSGVTQTPKHLITATGQRVTLRCSPRSGDLSVYWYQQSLDQGLQFLIQYYNGEERAKGNILERFSAQQFPDLHSELNLSSLELGDSALYFCASSRNLESGELFFGEGSRLTVL.

The chain carries TRBV29-1 and TRBJ2-5; TCRdb designates TRBD2, a call that cannot be tested without DNA. CDR1 and CDR2 (germline): SQVTM, ANQGSEA. The CDR3 extends over 18 amino acids. The CDR3 loop is CSVEDPGTSGLPSETQYF. Filled out from reference TRBV29-1 and TRBJ2-5, the complete variable domain reads SAVISQKPSRDICQRGTSLTIQCQVDSQVTMMFWYRQQPGQSLTLIATANQGSEATYESGFVIDKFPISRPNLTFSTLTVSNMSPEDSSIYLCSVEDPGTSGLPSETQYFGPGTRLLVL.

The genes are TRBV21-1 and TRBJ2-7; there is no DNA to check the TCRdb D call of TRBD1. TRBV21-1 is marked as a pseudogene. The CDR3 loop spans 15 amino acids. CDR3 sequence reads: CASSKAALNSYEQYF.

The chain is built from TRBV5-1 and TRBJ2-7; lacking DNA, the TRBD1 call made by TCRdb goes unchecked. CDR3 length equals 15 residues. Germline assignment: CDR1 SGHRS and CDR2 YFSETQ. The CDR3 reads CASSLASQGSYEQYF.

V gene TRBV5-5 combines with J gene TRBJ1-5. Per germline, CDR1 SGHKS and CDR2 YYEKEE (reference sequence). The CDR3 length is 15 residues. The CDR3 loop is CASSLAADSNQPQHF.

The V and J genes are TRBV4-1 and TRBJ2-1; checking the TCRdb D call of TRBD2 is not possible without DNA. CDR1 is MGHRA and CDR2 is YSYEKL in the germline V gene. CDR3 length: 16 residues. The CDR3 loop is CASSQVLAGEYNEQFF.

CDR3: CASNLVSYNEQFF. The V gene is TRBV28, the J gene TRBJ2-1. The germline gives CDR1 MDHEN, CDR2 SYDVKM. This CDR3 spans 13 amino acids. Complete variable domain (other parts from reference TRBV28 and TRBJ2-1): DVKVTQSSRYLVKRTGEKVFLECVQDMDHENMFWYRQDPGLGLRLIYFSYDVKMKEKGDIPEGYSVSREKKERFSLILESASTNQTSMYLCASNLVSYNEQFFGPGTRLTVL.

The chain employs TRBV3-1 and TRBJ1-2. Germline assignment: CDR1 LGHDT and CDR2 YNNKEL (reference sequence). There are 15 residues in the CDR3. This CDR3 reads CASSDSDRREFGYTF.

The rearrangement uses TRBV12-3 or TRBV12-4 and TRBJ1-6. The CDR3 is made up of 23 amino acids. This chain's CDR3 is CASSFDVTESPGVLNSYNSPLHF.

J is TRBJ1-5 and V is TRBV19. The length of the CDR3 is 14 residues. Germline V lookup: CDR1 LNHDA, CDR2 SQIVND (reference sequence). The CDR3 region is CASSTVAAQQPQHF.

The V gene is TRBV10-3, the J gene TRBJ2-3; TCRdb's D call of TRBD1 is untestable without DNA. CDR1 is ENHRY and CDR2 is SYGVKD in the germline V gene. The CDR3 totals 16 residues. The CDR3 sequence is CAISDPRGTWADTQYF.

CDR3 protein: CAILRERGTDTQYF. V usage is TRBV28 and J usage is TRBJ2-3; as DNA is missing, the TRBD1 call by TCRdb cannot be tested. CDR3 length: 14 amino acids. Germline values: CDR1 MDHEN, CDR2 SYDVKM.

J is TRBJ2-7 and V is TRBV11-1; TCRdb reports TRBD1, a call that lacks DNA to check it against. Germline loops: CDR1 SGHAT, CDR2 FQDESV (reference sequence). The CDR3 length is 12 residues. The CDR3 region is CASSFTGHEQYF.

The genes are TRBV29-1 and TRBJ2-7; with no DNA, the TCRdb D assignment of TRBD2 cannot be verified. Germline V gene sequence: CDR1 SQVTM, CDR2 ANQGSEA. CDR3 length: 17 residues. CDR3 residues: CSALAQVRLDGPLEQYF.

The gene calls are TRBV7-3 and TRBJ2-3; TCRdb's D call of TRBD1 is untestable without DNA. This CDR3 comprises 16 residues. Germline loops: CDR1 SGHTA, CDR2 FQGTGA. This CDR3 is CASSLLGGLSTDTQYF.

The chain uses TRBV9 and TRBJ2-3; TCRdb proposes TRBD1, but this gene call is untestable without DNA. This CDR3 spans 20 amino acids. Per the germline V gene, CDR1 is SGDLS and CDR2 is YYNGEE. The CDR3 is CASSAPSTLTSPFSTDTQYF.

The V gene is TRBV5-5, the J gene TRBJ2-5; TCRdb names TRBD2, which stays unverified in the absence of DNA. Germline CDR1 and CDR2: SGHKS and YYEKEE (reference sequence). This CDR3 has 16 residues. The CDR3 spells CASSLIPGLASETQYF.

V is TRBV28 and J is TRBJ2-1; TCRdb designates TRBD1, a call that cannot be tested without DNA. Germline V gene data show CDR1 as MDHEN and CDR2 as SYDVKM. This CDR3 comprises 17 residues. The CDR3 here is CASSSWVRGDRYNEQFF.

V usage is TRBV7-9 and J usage is TRBJ2-7; TCRdb indicates TRBD2, and absent DNA this call remains unverified. Germline CDR1 is SEHNR and CDR2 is FQNEAQ (reference sequence). This CDR3 is built from 18 residues. CDR3 sequence: CASSLRSGSGEAPYEQYF.

This rearrangement joins TRBV7-9 to TRBJ1-5. The germline V gene has CDR1 SEHNR and CDR2 FQNEAQ (reference sequence). This CDR3 has 15 amino acids. The CDR3 is CASSLNSRPNQPQHF.

This chain links TRBV12-3 or TRBV12-4 with TRBJ2-3; the TRBD1 assignment by TCRdb is unverifiable without DNA. CDR3 size: 14 residues. CDR3 loop: CASRPTGKDDTQYF.

The chain is built from TRBV29-1 and TRBJ2-1. The CDR3 is 15 residues long. In germline, CDR1 is SQVTM, CDR2 ANQGSEA. The CDR3 reads CSVEGAVSSYNEQFF.

J is TRBJ2-7 and V is TRBV20-1; absent DNA, TCRdb's TRBD1 call cannot be checked. This CDR3 is 13 amino acids long. Germline CDR1 DFQATT, CDR2 SNEGSKA (reference sequence). The CDR3: CSAKQGSAYEQYF.